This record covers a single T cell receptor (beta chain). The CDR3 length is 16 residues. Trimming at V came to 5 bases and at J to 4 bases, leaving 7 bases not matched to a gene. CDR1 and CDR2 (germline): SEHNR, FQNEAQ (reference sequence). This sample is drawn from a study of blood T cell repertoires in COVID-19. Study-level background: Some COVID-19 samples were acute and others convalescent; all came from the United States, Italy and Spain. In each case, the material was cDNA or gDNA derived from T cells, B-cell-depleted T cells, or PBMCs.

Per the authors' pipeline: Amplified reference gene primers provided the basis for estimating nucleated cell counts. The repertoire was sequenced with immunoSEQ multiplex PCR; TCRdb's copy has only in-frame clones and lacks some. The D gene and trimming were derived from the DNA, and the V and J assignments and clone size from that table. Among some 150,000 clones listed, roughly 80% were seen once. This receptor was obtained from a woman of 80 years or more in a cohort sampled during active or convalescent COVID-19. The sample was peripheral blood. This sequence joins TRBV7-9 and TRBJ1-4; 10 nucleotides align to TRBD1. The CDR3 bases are TGTGCCAGCAGCAGGGGACAGGGGTTACTTAATGAAAAACTGTTTTTT. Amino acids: CASSRGQGLLNEKLFF.